The 18 T cell receptor beta chains below come from one sample, sequenced in a study of neurological immune-mediated disorders. TCRdb reprocessed the 5' RACE reads with MiXCR, giving one entry per CDR3 protein. The sample records over 45,000 distinct CDR3 sequences, 4% being singletons. The sequenced sample was CD4+ T cells from blood. The receptors were gathered from a woman aged 40 to 50 with multiple sclerosis.

This clonotype was observed at least ten times. This chain uses TRBV5-5 with TRBJ1-2, with D unresolved. Germline CDR1 SGHKS, CDR2 YYEKEE (reference sequence). This CDR3 is 13 amino acids long. Trimming pared 0 bases from V and 8 bases from J, leaving 11 bases between. The CDR3 nucleotides read TGTGCCAGCAGCTTGGCGGGGTCCGGAGGCTACACCTTC. This sequence encodes CASSLAGSGGYTF.

This clonotype was seen at least ten times. This chain links TRBV20-1 with TRBJ1-2, with D possibly matching TRBD1 (6 bases). V was clipped by 3 bases and J by 5 bases, with 16 bases between them. The CDR3 length is 14 residues. Germline CDR1 and CDR2: DFQATT and SNEGSKA (reference sequence). CDR3 amino acids: CSARNRVKGYGYTF. CDR3 sequence (DNA): TGCAGTGCTAGGAACAGGGTGAAAGGGTATGGCTACACCTTC.

The sample holds many counts of this clonotype. This chain links TRBV4-1 with TRBJ2-2, with TRBD1 as a possible D gene (5 bases). Looked up from germline, CDR1 is MGHRA and CDR2 is YSYEKL. The V end lost 0 bases, the J end lost 7 bases, and 15 bases lay between the germline ends. The CDR3 spans 16 residues. The CDR3 nucleotides are TGCGCCAGCAGCCAAGACCCCCCAGGGCGCCACGGGGAGCTGTTTTTT. This encodes CASSQDPPGRHGELFF.

This clonotype was seen ten or more times. V and J are TRBV20-1 and TRBJ2-3; either TRBD1 or TRBD2 may fit D (5 bases each). The germline V gene encodes CDR1 DFQATT and CDR2 SNEGSKA (reference sequence). Between the trimmed V and J ends, which lost 1 base and 2 bases, there was a span of 16 bases. This CDR3 has 16 amino acids. CDR3 sequence reads: CSARGGRGDLTDTQYF. The CDR3 DNA sequence: TGCAGTGCTAGAGGGGGAAGAGGGGACCTCACAGATACGCAGTATTTT.

This clonotype was counted ten times or more. The chain has TRBV15 and TRBJ2-2; 7 positions match TRBD1. Germline V gives CDR1 LNHNV, CDR2 YYDKDF (reference sequence). V trimming: 5 bases; J trimming: 2 bases; junction bases outside the gene matches: 11. The CDR3 is 17 amino acids. CDR3 nucleotides: TGTGCCACCAGCCCTCTTAGGGACAGATCAAACACCGGGGAGCTGTTTTTT. Its protein is CATSPLRDRSNTGELFF. Based on the CDR3 plus reference TRBV15 and TRBJ2-2, the full variable domain is DAMVIQNPRYQVTQFGKPVTLSCSQTLNHNVMYWYQQKSSQAPKLLFHYYDKDFNNEADTPDNFQSRRPNTSFCFLDIRSPGLGDTAMYLCATSPLRDRSNTGELFFGEGSRLTVL.

In its sample, this clonotype was seen many times. The J gene is TRBJ1-1, the V gene TRBV14; D gene uncertain. CDR1 and CDR2 from the germline V gene are SGHDN and FVKESK. Trimming left V 0 bases short and J 5 bases short, with 7 bases between. There are 13 residues in the CDR3. The CDR3 nucleotides read TGTGCCAGCAGCCAAGATCGGAGTACTGAAGCTTTCTTT. It codes for CASSQDRSTEAFF.

The sample holds many counts of this clonotype. This chain uses TRBV6-1 with TRBJ1-4; D uncertain. The CDR3 spans 17 residues. The germline V gene encodes CDR1 MNHNS and CDR2 SASEGT. V gave up 2 bases and J gave up 0 bases, with 13 bases separating them. CDR3 protein: CASSESVFTSTNEKLFF. CDR3 sequence (DNA): TGTGCCAGCAGTGAAAGCGTCTTCACCTCAACTAATGAAAAACTGTTTTTT.

The table lists this clonotype with many counts. V usage is TRBV29-1 and J usage is TRBJ1-5; D is perhaps TRBD1 (6 bases). V dropped 5 bases and J dropped 2 bases, with 13 bases sitting between them. The CDR3 is made up of 14 amino acids. Germline CDR1 and CDR2: SQVTM and ANQGSEA. Here the CDR3 reads CSVTGPGGNQPQHF. CDR3 DNA: TGCAGCGTTACAGGGCCAGGGGGCAATCAGCCCCAGCATTTT.

In this sample, this clonotype turned up many times. The chain is built from TRBV18 and TRBJ1-3, with TRBD1 matching over 7 bases. CDR3 size: 14 residues. In germline, CDR1 is KGHSH, CDR2 LQKENI. V shed 6 bases and J 2 bases; nucleotides not matched to a gene: 4. CDR3 nucleotides: TGTGCCAGCTCTCCCGACAGGGCTGGAAACACCATATATTTT. Translated: CASSPDRAGNTIYF.

The sample holds many counts of this clonotype. The rearrangement links TRBV27 to TRBJ2-1; possibly TRBD1 or TRBD2 for D (5 bases each). Germline CDR1 is MNHEY and CDR2 is SMNVEV (reference sequence). V lost 2 bases, J lost 9 bases, and 14 bases lay in between. This CDR3 is 14 amino acids long. CDR3 amino acids: CASSLRGPPGEQFF. The CDR3 DNA sequence: TGTGCCAGCAGTTTAAGGGGACCTCCTGGTGAGCAGTTCTTC.

This clonotype was detected many times. The chain joins TRBV7-2 to TRBJ2-3, with 7 bases aligning to TRBD1. Trimming removed 8 bases from V and 2 bases from J; junction bases left unmatched: 4. This CDR3 region has 13 residues. CDR1 is SGHTA and CDR2 is FQGNSA in the germline V gene. As DNA, the CDR3 is TGTGCCAGCTCCAGGGGGAACACAGATACGCAGTATTTT. Translated, it gives CASSRGNTDTQYF. The full variable domain, with the rest looked up from reference TRBV7-2 and TRBJ2-3, is GAGVSQSPSNKVTEKGKDVELRCDPISGHTALYWYRQSLGQGLEFLIYFQGNSAPDKSGLPSDRFSAERTGGSVSTLTIQRTQQEDSAVYLCASSRGNTDTQYFGPGTRLTVL.

This clonotype was found many times. The chain carries TRBV7-2 and TRBJ1-2; 7 nucleotides align to TRBD1. The germline gives CDR1 SGHTA, CDR2 FQGNSA. V dropped 3 bases and J dropped 6; count of bases not matched to a gene: 4. The CDR3 is made up of 13 amino acids. CDR3 coding DNA: TGTGCCAGCAGCTTCAGAGGGGGCGATGGCTACACCTTC. This sequence encodes CASSFRGGDGYTF.

There are many counts of this clonotype. This sequence joins TRBV29-1 and TRBJ1-4, with TRBD1 matching over 7 bases. J gave up 4 bases and V 6 bases, and 5 bases lay outside the gene matches. Per the germline V gene, CDR1 is SQVTM and CDR2 is ANQGSEA. The CDR3 extends over 13 amino acids. The CDR3 protein is CSVQGGHNEKLFF. The CDR3 region has the DNA TGCAGCGTCCAGGGGGGGCATAATGAAAAACTGTTTTTT.

This clonotype was detected ten times or more. The rearrangement uses TRBV10-3 and TRBJ2-1; maybe TRBD1 (6 bases). Germline lookup yields CDR1 ENHRY and CDR2 SYGVKD. The CDR3 runs to 18 residues. Trimming cost V 3 bases and J 0 bases, with 18 bases left between them. CDR3 loop: CAISDPRGAASSYNEQFF. For the CDR3, the DNA is TGTGCCATCAGTGACCCCAGGGGAGCTGCAAGCTCCTACAATGAGCAGTTCTTC.

This clonotype was seen repeatedly, ten times or more. The gene calls are TRBV5-6 and TRBJ2-7, with D perhaps matching TRBD1 or TRBD2 (5 bases each). Between the trimmed V and J ends, which lost 0 bases and 12 bases, there was a span of 10 bases. Per the germline V gene, CDR1 is SGHDT and CDR2 is YYEEEE. The CDR3 spans 11 residues. CDR3 sequence (DNA): TGTGCCAGCAGCTTGGGAGGGGCGTCGTACTTC. Its translation is CASSLGGASYF.

The sample holds many counts of this clonotype. J is TRBJ2-7 and V is TRBV4-1; a weak D match, TRBD2 (5 bases). The CDR3 covers 13 residues. Between the trimmed V and J ends, which lost 6 bases and 0 bases, there was a span of 9 bases. CDR1 is MGHRA, CDR2 YSYEKL, per germline. The CDR3 nucleotides are TGCGCCAGCAGTCCTGCGGGCTCCTACGAGCAGTACTTC. Its protein product is CASSPAGSYEQYF.

At least ten counts were recorded for this clonotype. The genes are TRBV20-1 and TRBJ1-5; D is uncertain. This CDR3 has 12 amino acids. Trimming left V 6 bases short and J 7 bases short, with 13 bases between. CDR1 is DFQATT, CDR2 SNEGSKA, per germline (reference sequence). The CDR3 region is CSARTGSQPQHF. In DNA form, the CDR3 reads TGCAGTGCCAGGACGGGGTCCCAGCCCCAGCATTTT.

This clonotype was recorded many times. This rearrangement joins TRBV6-6 to TRBJ2-7; 7 nucleotides agree with TRBD1. V dropped 5 bases and J dropped 5; count of bases not matched to a gene: 12. The germline CDR1 and CDR2 sequences are MNHNY and SVGAGI (reference sequence). The CDR3 spans 15 residues. The CDR3 nucleotides read TGTGCCAGCAGTGGGACCGAACAGGGGATGAACGAGCAGTACTTC. The encoded protein is CASSGTEQGMNEQYF.